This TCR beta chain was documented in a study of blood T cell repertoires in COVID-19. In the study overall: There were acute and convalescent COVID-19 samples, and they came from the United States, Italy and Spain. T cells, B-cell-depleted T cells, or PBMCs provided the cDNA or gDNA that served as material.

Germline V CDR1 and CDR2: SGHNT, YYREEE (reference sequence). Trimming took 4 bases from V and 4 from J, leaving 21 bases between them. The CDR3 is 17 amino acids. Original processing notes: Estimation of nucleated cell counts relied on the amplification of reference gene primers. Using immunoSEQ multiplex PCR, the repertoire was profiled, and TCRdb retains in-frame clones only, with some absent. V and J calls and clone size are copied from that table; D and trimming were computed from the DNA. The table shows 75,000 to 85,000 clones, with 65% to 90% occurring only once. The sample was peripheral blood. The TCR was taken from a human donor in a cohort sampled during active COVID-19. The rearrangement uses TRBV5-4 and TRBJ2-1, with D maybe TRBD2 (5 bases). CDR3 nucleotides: TGTGCCAGCAGCCGGGAAGTCGGCGGGCGTGGGTACAATGAGCAGTTCTTC. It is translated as CASSREVGGRGYNEQFF. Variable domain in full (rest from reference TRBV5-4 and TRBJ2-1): ETGVTQSPTHLIKTRGQQVTLRCSSQSGHNTVSWYQQALGQGPQFIFQYYREEENGRGNFPPRFSGLQFPNYSSELNVNALELDDSALYLCASSREVGGRGYNEQFFGPGTRLTVL.